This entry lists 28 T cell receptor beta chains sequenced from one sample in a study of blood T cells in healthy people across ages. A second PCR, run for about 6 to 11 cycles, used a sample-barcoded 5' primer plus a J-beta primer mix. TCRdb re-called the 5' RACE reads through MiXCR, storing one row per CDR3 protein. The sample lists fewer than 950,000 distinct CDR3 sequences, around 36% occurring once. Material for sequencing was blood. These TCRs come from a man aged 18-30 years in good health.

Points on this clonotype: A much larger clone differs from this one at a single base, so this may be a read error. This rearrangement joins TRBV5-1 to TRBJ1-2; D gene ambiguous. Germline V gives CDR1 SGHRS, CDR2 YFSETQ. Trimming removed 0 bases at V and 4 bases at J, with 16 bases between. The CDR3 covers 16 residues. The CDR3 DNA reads TGCGCCAGCAGCTTGGACGGCCCACCCTCTACCTATGGCTACACCTTC. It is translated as CASSLDGPPSTYGYTF.

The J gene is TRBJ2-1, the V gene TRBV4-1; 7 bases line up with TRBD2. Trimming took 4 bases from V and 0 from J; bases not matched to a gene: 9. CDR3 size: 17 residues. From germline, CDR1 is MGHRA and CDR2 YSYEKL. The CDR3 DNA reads TGCGCCAGCAGCCCGGGAGGTAACGGCGGCTCCTACAATGAGCAGTTCTTC. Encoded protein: CASSPGGNGGSYNEQFF.

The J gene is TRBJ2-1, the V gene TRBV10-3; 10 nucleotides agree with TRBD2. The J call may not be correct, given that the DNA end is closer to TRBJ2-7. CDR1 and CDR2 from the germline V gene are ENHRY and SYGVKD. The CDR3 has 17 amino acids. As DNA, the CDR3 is TGTGCCATCAGTGGGAGCGGGGGGGGCCAAGTCGACAATGAGCAGTACTTC. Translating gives CAISGSGGGQVDNEQYF.

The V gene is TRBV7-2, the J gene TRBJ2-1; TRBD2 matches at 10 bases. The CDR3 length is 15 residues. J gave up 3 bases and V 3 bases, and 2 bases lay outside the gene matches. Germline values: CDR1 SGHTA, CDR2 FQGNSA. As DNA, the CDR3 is TGTGCCAGCAGCTTTAGCGGGGGGCACTACAATGAGCAGTTCTTC. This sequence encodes CASSFSGGHYNEQFF.

CDR3 in DNA: TGTGCCAGCAGCGTGGACCAGATGACAGATACGCAGTATTTT. The encoded protein is CASSVDQMTDTQYF. This sequence joins TRBV5-6 and TRBJ2-3, with D unresolved. Germline loops: CDR1 SGHDT, CDR2 YYEEEE. The length of the CDR3 is 14 residues. With 4 bases removed from V and 3 bases from J, the gap between germline ends came to 12 bases. The variable domain in full, with the rest retrieved from reference TRBV5-6 and TRBJ2-3, is DAGVTQSPTHLIKTRGQQVTLRCSPKSGHDTVSWYQQALGQGPQFIFQYYEEEERQRGNFPDRFSGHQFPNYSSELNVNALLLGDSALYLCASSVDQMTDTQYFGPGTRLTVL.

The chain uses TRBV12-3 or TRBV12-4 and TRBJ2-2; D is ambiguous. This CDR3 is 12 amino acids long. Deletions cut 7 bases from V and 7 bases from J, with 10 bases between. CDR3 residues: CASTAGGGELFF. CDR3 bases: TGTGCCAGCACAGCAGGTGGCGGGGAGCTGTTTTTT.

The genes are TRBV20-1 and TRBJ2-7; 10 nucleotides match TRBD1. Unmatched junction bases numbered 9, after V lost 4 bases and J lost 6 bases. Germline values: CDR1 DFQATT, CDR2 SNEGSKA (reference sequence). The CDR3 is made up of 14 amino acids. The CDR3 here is CSATPGQGSGEQYF. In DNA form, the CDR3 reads TGCAGTGCTACCCCGGGACAGGGGAGTGGCGAGCAGTACTTC.

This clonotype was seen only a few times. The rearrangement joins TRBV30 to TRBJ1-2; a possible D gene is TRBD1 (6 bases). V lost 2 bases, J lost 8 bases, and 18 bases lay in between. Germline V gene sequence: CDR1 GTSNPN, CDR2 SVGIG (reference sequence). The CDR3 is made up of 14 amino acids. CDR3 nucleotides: TGTGCCTGGAGTCGCGTGGGACAACTGGCGGGCTACACCTTC. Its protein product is CAWSRVGQLAGYTF. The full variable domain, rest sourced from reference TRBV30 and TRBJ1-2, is SQTIHQWPATLVQPVGSPLSLECTVEGTSNPNLYWYRQAAGRGLQLLFYSVGIGQISSEVPQNLSASRPQDRQFILSSKKLLLSDSGFYLCAWSRVGQLAGYTFGSGTRLTVV.

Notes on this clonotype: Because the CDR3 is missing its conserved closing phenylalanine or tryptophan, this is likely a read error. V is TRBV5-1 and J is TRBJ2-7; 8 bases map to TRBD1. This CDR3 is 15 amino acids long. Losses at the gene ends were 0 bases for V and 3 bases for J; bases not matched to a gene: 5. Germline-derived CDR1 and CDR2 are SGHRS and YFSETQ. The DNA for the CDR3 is TGCGCCAGCAGCTTGGTGGGCGGACAGGGCTACGAGCAGTACATC. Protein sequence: CASSLVGGQGYEQYI.

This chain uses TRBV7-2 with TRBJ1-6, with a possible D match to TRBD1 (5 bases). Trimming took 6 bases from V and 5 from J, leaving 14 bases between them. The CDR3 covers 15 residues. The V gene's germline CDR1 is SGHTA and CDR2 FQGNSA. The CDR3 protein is CASRLGTLNNSPLHF. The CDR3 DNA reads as TGTGCCAGCAGACTCGGGACGCTGAATAATTCACCCCTCCACTTT.

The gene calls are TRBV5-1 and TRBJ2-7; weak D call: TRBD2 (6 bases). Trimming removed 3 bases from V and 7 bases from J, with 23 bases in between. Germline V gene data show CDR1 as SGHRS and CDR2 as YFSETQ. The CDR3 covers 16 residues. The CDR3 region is CASSYEAGRRYNEQYF. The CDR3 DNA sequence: TGCGCCAGCAGCTACGAGGCGGGGCGCCGTTACAATGAGCAGTACTTC.

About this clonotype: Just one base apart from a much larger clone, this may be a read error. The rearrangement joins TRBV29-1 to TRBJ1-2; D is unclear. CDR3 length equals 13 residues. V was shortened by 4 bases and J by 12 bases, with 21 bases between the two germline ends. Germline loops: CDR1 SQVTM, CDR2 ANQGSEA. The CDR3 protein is CSVVGGLFSGHTF. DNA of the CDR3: TGCAGCGTTGTTGGAGGGTTATTTAGCGGCCACACCTTC.

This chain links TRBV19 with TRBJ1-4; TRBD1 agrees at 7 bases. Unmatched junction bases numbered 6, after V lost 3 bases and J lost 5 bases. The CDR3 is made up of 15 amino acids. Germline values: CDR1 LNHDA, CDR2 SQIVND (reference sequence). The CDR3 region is CASSMWDSANEKLFF. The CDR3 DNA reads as TGTGCCAGTAGTATGTGGGACAGCGCGAATGAAAAACTGTTTTTT.

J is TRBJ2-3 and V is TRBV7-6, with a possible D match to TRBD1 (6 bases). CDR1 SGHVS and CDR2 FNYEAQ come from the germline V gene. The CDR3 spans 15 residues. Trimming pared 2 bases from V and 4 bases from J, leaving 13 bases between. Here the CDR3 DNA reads TGTGCCAGCAGCTTACCCCAAGAGGGGGCAGATACGCAGTATTTT. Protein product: CASSLPQEGADTQYF.

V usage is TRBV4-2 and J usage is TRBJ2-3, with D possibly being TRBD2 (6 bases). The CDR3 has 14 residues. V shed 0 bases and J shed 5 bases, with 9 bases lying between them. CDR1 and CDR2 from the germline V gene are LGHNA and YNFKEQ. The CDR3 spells CASSQDRRGDTQYF. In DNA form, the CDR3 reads TGTGCCAGCAGCCAAGATCGGCGGGGAGATACGCAGTATTTT.

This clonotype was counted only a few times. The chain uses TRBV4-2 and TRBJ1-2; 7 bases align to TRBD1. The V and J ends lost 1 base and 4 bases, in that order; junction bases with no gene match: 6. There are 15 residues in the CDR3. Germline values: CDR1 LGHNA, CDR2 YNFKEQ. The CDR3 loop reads CASSQGGQRPYGYTF. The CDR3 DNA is TGTGCCAGCAGCCAAGGGGGACAGAGACCCTATGGCTACACCTTC.

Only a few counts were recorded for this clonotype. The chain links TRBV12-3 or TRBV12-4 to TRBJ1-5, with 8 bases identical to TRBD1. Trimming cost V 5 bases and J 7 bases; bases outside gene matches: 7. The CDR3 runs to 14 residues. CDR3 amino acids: CASSNRGTGQPQHF. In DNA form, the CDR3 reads TGTGCCAGCAGTAACAGGGGGACGGGACAGCCCCAGCATTTT.

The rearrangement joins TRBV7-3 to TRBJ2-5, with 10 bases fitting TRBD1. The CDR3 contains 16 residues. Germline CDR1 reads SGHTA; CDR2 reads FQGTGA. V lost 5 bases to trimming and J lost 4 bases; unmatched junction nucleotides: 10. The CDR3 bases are TGTGCCAGCAGCCTCCAGAGGACAGGGGGTGGAGAGACCCAGTACTTC. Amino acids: CASSLQRTGGGETQYF.

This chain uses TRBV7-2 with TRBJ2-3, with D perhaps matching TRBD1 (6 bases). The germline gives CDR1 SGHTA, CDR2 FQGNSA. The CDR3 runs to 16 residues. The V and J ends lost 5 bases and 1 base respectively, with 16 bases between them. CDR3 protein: CASSPHRAGGTDTQYF. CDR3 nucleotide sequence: TGTGCCAGCAGCCCCCATAGGGCAGGGGGCACAGATACGCAGTATTTT.

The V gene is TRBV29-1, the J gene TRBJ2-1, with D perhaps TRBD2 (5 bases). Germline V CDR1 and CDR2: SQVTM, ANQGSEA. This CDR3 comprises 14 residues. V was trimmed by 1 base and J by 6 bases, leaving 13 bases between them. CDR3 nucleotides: TGCAGCGTTGAAGGTAGCGCGGCGGGCAATGAGCAGTTCTTC. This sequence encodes CSVEGSAAGNEQFF.

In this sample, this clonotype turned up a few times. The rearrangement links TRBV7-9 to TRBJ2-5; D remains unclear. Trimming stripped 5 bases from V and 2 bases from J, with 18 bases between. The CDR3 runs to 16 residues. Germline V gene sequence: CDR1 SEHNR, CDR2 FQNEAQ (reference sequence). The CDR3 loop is CASSRALSSTQETQYF. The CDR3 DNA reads TGTGCCAGCAGCCGCGCTCTATCCTCCACTCAAGAGACCCAGTACTTC.

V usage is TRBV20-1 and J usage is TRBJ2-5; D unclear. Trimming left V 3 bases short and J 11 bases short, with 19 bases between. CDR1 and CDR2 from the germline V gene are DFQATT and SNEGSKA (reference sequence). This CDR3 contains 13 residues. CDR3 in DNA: TGCAGTGCTAGGGACCCGGTCGGCAATGAGCAGTACTTC. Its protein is CSARDPVGNEQYF.

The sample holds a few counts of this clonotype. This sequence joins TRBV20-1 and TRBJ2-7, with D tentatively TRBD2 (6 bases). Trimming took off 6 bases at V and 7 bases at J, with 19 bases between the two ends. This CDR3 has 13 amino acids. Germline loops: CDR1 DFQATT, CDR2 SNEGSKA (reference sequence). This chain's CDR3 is CSAFVGGLEEQYF. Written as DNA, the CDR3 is TGCAGTGCCTTTGTTGGGGGGTTGGAGGAGCAGTACTTC.

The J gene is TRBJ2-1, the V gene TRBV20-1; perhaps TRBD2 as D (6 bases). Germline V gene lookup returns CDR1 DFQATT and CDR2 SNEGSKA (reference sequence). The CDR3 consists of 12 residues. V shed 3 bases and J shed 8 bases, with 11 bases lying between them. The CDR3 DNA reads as TGCAGTGCTAGTGGAGGGGTCTATGAGCAGTTCTTC. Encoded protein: CSASGGVYEQFF.

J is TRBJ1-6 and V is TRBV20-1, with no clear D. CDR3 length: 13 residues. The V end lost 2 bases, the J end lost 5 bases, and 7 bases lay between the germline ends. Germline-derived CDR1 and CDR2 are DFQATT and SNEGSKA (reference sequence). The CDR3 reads CSARRRDNSPLHF. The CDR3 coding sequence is TGCAGTGCTAGACGACGGGATAATTCACCCCTCCACTTT.

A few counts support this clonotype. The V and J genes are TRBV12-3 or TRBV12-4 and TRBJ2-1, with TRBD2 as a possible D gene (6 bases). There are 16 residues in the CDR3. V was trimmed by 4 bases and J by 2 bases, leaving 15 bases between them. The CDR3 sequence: CASSSPGLHAYNEQFF. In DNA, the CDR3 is TGTGCCAGCAGTTCCCCCGGACTACACGCCTACAATGAGCAGTTCTTC.

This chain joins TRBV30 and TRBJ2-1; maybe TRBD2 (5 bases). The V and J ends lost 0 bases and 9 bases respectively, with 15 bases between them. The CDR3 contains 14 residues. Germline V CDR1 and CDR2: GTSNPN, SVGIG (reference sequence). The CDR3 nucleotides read TGTGCCTGGAGTGTAGGCGGACTCGCGGGTGAGCAGTTCTTC. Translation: CAWSVGGLAGEQFF.

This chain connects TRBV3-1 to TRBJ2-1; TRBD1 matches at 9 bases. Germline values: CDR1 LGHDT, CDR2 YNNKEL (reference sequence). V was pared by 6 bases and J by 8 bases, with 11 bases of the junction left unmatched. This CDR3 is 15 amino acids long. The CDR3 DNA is TGTGCCAGCAGACGTCCCGGGACAGGGTTCCATGAGCAGTTCTTC. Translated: CASRRPGTGFHEQFF.